A selection of T cell receptor beta chains follows, all from one sample in a study of cytomegalovirus exposure and HLA in healthy donors. Generated by immunoSEQ multiplex PCR, the TCRdb table keeps only in-frame clones and is missing some. The profile shows about 300,000 clones, roughly 88% of them singletons. Sequenced material: PBMCs. The receptors were gathered from a woman aged 18-29 years in good health and CMV-seronegative. Both conserved end residues are part of each CDR3. The order of the fields is J gene, V gene, clone size, D gene, CDR3 protein, CDR3 DNA. The D gene is left open where the match is weak. Part of the rows lack a size; the others show once, few, many or a class for expanded clones.

J: TRBJ2-7
V: TRBV6-5
size: .
D: .
CDR3: CASSYSRGQIAYEQYF
DNA: TGTGCCAGCAGTTACTCGCGGGGACAGATCGCTTACGAGCAGTACTTC

J: TRBJ1-2
V: TRBV10-3
size: .
D: .
CDR3: CAISEGRGSYGYTF
DNA: TGTGCCATCAGTGAGGGCAGGGGAAGCTATGGCTACACCTTC

J: TRBJ1-1
V: TRBV6-5
size: once
D: .
CDR3: CASSDPGGNTEAFF
DNA: TGTGCCAGCAGTGACCCGGGAGGGAACACTGAAGCTTTCTTT

J: TRBJ1-1
V: TRBV5-1
size: once
D: .
CDR3: CASRPEGLGSEAFF
DNA: TGCGCCAGCAGGCCGGAGGGGTTAGGTTCTGAAGCTTTCTTT

J: TRBJ2-3
V: TRBV27
size: .
D: TRBD2
CDR3: CASSLQGRAKPDTQYF
DNA: TGTGCCAGCAGTTTACAAGGGAGGGCCAAACCAGATACGCAGTATTTT

J: TRBJ1-5
V: TRBV10-2
size: few
D: .
CDR3: CASRRTVDSNQPQHF
DNA: TGCGCCAGCAGAAGGACAGTAGATAGCAATCAGCCCCAGCATTTT

J: TRBJ1-2
V: TRBV25-1
size: .
D: TRBD1
CDR3: CASPPPDRGRNHYGYTF
DNA: TGTGCCAGCCCCCCCCCGGACAGGGGGCGAAATCACTATGGCTACACCTTC

J: TRBJ2-2
V: TRBV15
size: .
D: TRBD2
CDR3: CATSRGLATRTGELFF
DNA: TGTGCCACCAGCAGGGGACTAGCAACCCGCACCGGGGAGCTGTTTTTT

J: TRBJ2-7
V: TRBV9
size: .
D: .
CDR3: CASSAQGLGSGEQYF
DNA: TGTGCCAGCAGCGCGCAGGGGCTGGGAAGCGGCGAGCAGTACTTC

J: TRBJ2-2
V: TRBV2
size: .
D: .
CDR3: CASSERRNTGELFF
DNA: TGTGCCAGCAGTGAGAGGCGGAACACCGGGGAGCTGTTTTTT

J: TRBJ1-1
V: TRBV10-3
size: .
D: .
CDR3: CAISEWGGIGTEAFF
DNA: TGTGCCATCAGTGAGTGGGGCGGCATAGGGACTGAAGCTTTCTTT

J: TRBJ2-5
V: TRBV5-1
size: .
D: .
CDR3: CASSLGTGQGQETQYF
DNA: TGCGCCAGCAGCCTCGGAACAGGGCAAGGCCAAGAGACCCAGTACTTC

J: TRBJ2-7
V: TRBV6-4
size: .
D: TRBD2
CDR3: CASSERAGIYEQYF
DNA: TGTGCCAGCAGTGAAAGAGCGGGGATCTACGAGCAGTACTTC

J: TRBJ1-4
V: TRBV5-6
size: .
D: TRBD1
CDR3: CASSLTTGGSNEKLFF
DNA: TGTGCCAGCAGCCTAACTACAGGGGGCTCTAATGAAAAACTGTTTTTT

J: TRBJ2-3
V: TRBV7-3
size: .
D: TRBD2
CDR3: CASSLTAGPSTDTQYF
DNA: TGTGCCAGCAGCTTAACAGCGGGACCTAGCACAGATACGCAGTATTTT

J: TRBJ1-1
V: TRBV6-4
size: .
D: .
CDR3: CASSDSGGAGGEAFF
DNA: TGTGCCAGCAGTGACTCAGGAGGGGCAGGTGGTGAAGCTTTCTTT

J: TRBJ1-5
V: TRBV15
size: .
D: TRBD1
CDR3: CATSNRGSGNQPQHF
DNA: TGTGCCACCAGCAACAGGGGTTCCGGCAATCAGCCCCAGCATTTT

J: TRBJ2-3
V: TRBV6-5
size: .
D: .
CDR3: CASSYLRDPDTQYF
DNA: TGTGCCAGCAGTTACTTGCGGGACCCGGATACGCAGTATTTT

J: TRBJ2-1
V: TRBV9
size: .
D: .
CDR3: CASSAGQSYNEQFF
DNA: TGTGCCAGCAGCGCCGGACAGAGTTACAATGAGCAGTTCTTC

J: TRBJ2-7
V: TRBV29-1
size: .
D: TRBD1
CDR3: CAGQRGLTDEQYF
DNA: TGCGCAGGTCAAAGGGGGCTCACGGACGAGCAGTACTTC

J: TRBJ2-1
V: TRBV7-7
size: .
D: TRBD2
CDR3: CASSPTGLAGVSDNEQFF
DNA: TGTGCTAGCAGCCCGACGGGACTAGCGGGAGTATCGGACAATGAGCAGTTCTTC

J: TRBJ2-1
V: TRBV28
size: once
D: .
CDR3: CAGNGGKGVYNEQFF
DNA: TGTGCCGGGAATGGGGGGAAAGGGGTATACAATGAGCAGTTCTTC

J: TRBJ1-5
V: TRBV19
size: .
D: TRBD1
CDR3: CASTTGVDQPQHF
DNA: TGTGCCAGTACTACAGGGGTAGACCAGCCCCAGCATTTT

J: TRBJ2-1
V: TRBV5-1
size: .
D: TRBD2
CDR3: CASSLWVSGTKSSYNEQFF
DNA: TGCGCCAGCAGCTTGTGGGTTAGCGGGACGAAGAGCTCCTACAATGAGCAGTTCTTC

J: TRBJ2-5
V: TRBV6-5
size: .
D: .
CDR3: CASRRTGWETQYF
DNA: TGTGCCAGCAGGCGTACAGGGTGGGAGACCCAGTACTTC

J: TRBJ1-5
V: TRBV7-8
size: many
D: TRBD1
CDR3: CASSSWSGTGFSGNQPQHF
DNA: TGTGCCAGCAGCTCCTGGTCCGGGACAGGGTTCTCGGGCAATCAGCCCCAGCATTTT

J: TRBJ1-4
V: TRBV11-2
size: .
D: .
CDR3: CASSLEHATNEKLFF
DNA: TGTGCCAGCAGCTTAGAACACGCAACTAATGAAAAACTGTTTTTT

J: TRBJ1-4
V: TRBV28
size: .
D: TRBD1
CDR3: CASSLMGTANEKLFF
DNA: TGTGCCAGCAGTTTGATGGGGACAGCTAATGAAAAACTGTTTTTT

J: TRBJ2-1
V: TRBV2
size: .
D: TRBD2
CDR3: CASSRLAINEQFF
DNA: TGTGCCAGCAGTAGACTAGCGATAAATGAGCAGTTCTTC

J: TRBJ2-7
V: TRBV4-2
size: .
D: .
CDR3: CASSQESRGVLPTTYEQYF
DNA: TGTGCCAGCAGCCAAGAGTCCAGGGGGGTCTTACCCACGACCTACGAGCAGTACTTC

J: TRBJ1-2
V: TRBV28
size: .
D: TRBD1
CDR3: CASSLQVQGGYGYTF
DNA: TGTGCCAGCAGTTTACAGGTCCAGGGGGGCTATGGCTACACCTTC

J: TRBJ2-1
V: TRBV4-1
size: .
D: .
CDR3: CASSQDESGKGWDEQFF
DNA: TGCGCCAGCAGCCAAGATGAATCGGGAAAGGGTTGGGATGAGCAGTTCTTC

J: TRBJ1-5
V: TRBV19
size: .
D: TRBD1
CDR3: CASRDRGVQPQHF
DNA: TGTGCCAGTAGGGACAGGGGGGTTCAGCCCCAGCATTTT

J: TRBJ2-1
V: TRBV7-9
size: .
D: TRBD1
CDR3: CASSSPLRDRGHHEQFF
DNA: TGTGCCAGCAGCTCACCTCTCCGGGACAGGGGGCATCATGAGCAGTTCTTC

J: TRBJ2-3
V: TRBV11-2
size: .
D: TRBD1
CDR3: CASSAFGQDGDTQYF
DNA: TGTGCCAGCAGCGCCTTCGGACAGGACGGGGATACGCAGTATTTT

J: TRBJ1-1
V: TRBV7-9
size: .
D: TRBD1
CDR3: CASSWPDRGTEAFF
DNA: TGTGCCAGCAGCTGGCCCGACAGGGGCACTGAAGCTTTCTTT

J: TRBJ2-7
V: TRBV28
size: .
D: TRBD1
CDR3: CASSFGSGRGRISDSYEQYF
DNA: TGTGCCAGCAGTTTTGGGAGCGGCAGGGGGCGAATTTCGGATTCCTACGAGCAGTACTTC

J: TRBJ1-4
V: TRBV19
size: .
D: TRBD1
CDR3: CASSIRGPANEKLFF
DNA: TGTGCCAGTAGTATCAGGGGGCCGGCTAATGAAAAACTGTTTTTT

J: TRBJ1-2
V: TRBV21-1
size: .
D: .
CDR3: CASTSARDRGNGDYGYTF
DNA: TGTGCCAGCACCTCAGCCCGGGACAGGGGGAACGGAGACTATGGCTACACCTTC

J: TRBJ2-1
V: TRBV6-5
size: .
D: .
CDR3: CASSYSSEQFF
DNA: TGTGCCAGCAGTTATTCTAGTGAGCAGTTCTTC

J: TRBJ1-3
V: TRBV7-9
size: .
D: TRBD1
CDR3: CASSLGDRGLARNTIYF
DNA: TGTGCCAGCAGCTTAGGGGACAGGGGACTGGCCCGAAACACCATATATTTT

J: TRBJ1-3
V: TRBV27
size: .
D: .
CDR3: CASSPLRVSGNTIYF
DNA: TGTGCCAGCAGTCCCCTCAGGGTCTCTGGAAACACCATATATTTT

J: TRBJ1-1
V: TRBV28
size: .
D: TRBD1
CDR3: CASSARTGVRTEAFF
DNA: TGTGCCAGCAGTGCCAGGACAGGGGTTCGCACTGAAGCTTTCTTT

J: TRBJ1-1
V: TRBV30
size: .
D: TRBD1
CDR3: CAWGGTVLMNTEAFF
DNA: TGTGCCTGGGGAGGGACAGTTCTTATGAACACTGAAGCTTTCTTT

J: TRBJ2-2
V: TRBV6-1
size: .
D: TRBD1
CDR3: CASSVGQGARGTGELFF
DNA: TGTGCCAGCAGTGTAGGACAGGGGGCCCGGGGCACCGGGGAGCTGTTTTTT

J: TRBJ2-7
V: TRBV10-3
size: .
D: TRBD2
CDR3: CAISDAGTRYEQYF
DNA: TGTGCCATCAGTGATGCCGGGACTAGGTACGAGCAGTACTTC

J: TRBJ2-7
V: TRBV30
size: .
D: TRBD2
CDR3: CAWNPLAGKTYEQYF
DNA: TGTGCCTGGAACCCGCTAGCGGGGAAAACCTACGAGCAGTACTTC

J: TRBJ2-3
V: TRBV6-5
size: few
D: TRBD2
CDR3: CASSLAGGPADTQYF
DNA: TGTGCCAGCAGTTTAGCGGGAGGGCCCGCAGATACGCAGTATTTT

J: TRBJ1-2
V: TRBV30
size: .
D: TRBD1
CDR3: CAWSSLQGARFVGYTF
DNA: TGTGCCTGGAGTAGCCTTCAGGGGGCCCGGTTTGTAGGCTACACCTTC

J: TRBJ2-3
V: TRBV7-9
size: .
D: TRBD2
CDR3: CASRRGGGSTDTQYF
DNA: TGTGCCAGCCGCCGGGGGGGCGGGAGCACGGATACGCAGTATTTT

J: TRBJ2-2
V: TRBV6-5
size: .
D: .
CDR3: CASSTDGVAGELFF
DNA: TGTGCCAGCAGTACCGACGGGGTGGCCGGGGAGCTGTTTTTT